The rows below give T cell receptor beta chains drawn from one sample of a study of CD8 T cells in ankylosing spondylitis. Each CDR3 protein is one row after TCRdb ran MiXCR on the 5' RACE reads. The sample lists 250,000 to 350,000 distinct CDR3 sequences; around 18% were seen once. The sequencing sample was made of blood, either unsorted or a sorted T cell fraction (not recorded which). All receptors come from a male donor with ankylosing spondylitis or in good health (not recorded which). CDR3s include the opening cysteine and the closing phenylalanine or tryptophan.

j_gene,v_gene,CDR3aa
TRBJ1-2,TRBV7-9,CASSLTQSRGYTF
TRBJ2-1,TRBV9,CASSPSTRDEQFF
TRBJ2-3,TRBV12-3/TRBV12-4,CASSGQGAIDTQYF
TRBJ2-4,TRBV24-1,CATSDPREGGTKNIQYF
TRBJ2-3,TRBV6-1,CASSVTSGSSTDTQYF
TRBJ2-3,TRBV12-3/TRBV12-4,CASSFGAGVSPTDTQYF
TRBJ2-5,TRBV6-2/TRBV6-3,CASSHRTQYF
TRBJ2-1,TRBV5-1,CASSLETSGVYEQFF
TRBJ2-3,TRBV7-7,CASSWDSLLYVDTQYF
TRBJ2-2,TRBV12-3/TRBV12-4,CASSLRFSGPPSRSTGELFF
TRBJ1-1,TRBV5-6,CASSSVLSAEAFF
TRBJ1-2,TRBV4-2,CASSQETGLNYGYTF
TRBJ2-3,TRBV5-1,CASGTSGRYTDTQYF
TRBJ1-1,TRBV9,CASSVGTGAEAFF
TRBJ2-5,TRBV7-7,CASSLEGVQETQYF
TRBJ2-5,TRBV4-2,CASSQVVGETQYF
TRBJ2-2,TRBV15,CATSGGSDTGELFF